A selection of T cell receptor delta chains follows, all from one sample in a study of Vδ1+ human thymocytes. TCRdb reran clone calling via CATT on the multiplex PCR reads. This table has about 73,000 delta-chain clones, approximately 30% appearing once. The sample was Vdelta1+ gamma-delta thymocytes from the thymus. The receptors were gathered from a boy younger than two who had congenital heart surgery. Both conserved end residues are trimmed from each CDR3.

>TRDJ1|TRDV2
ACDTEVLGDTQGLI
>TRDJ1|TRDV1
ALGDRLPTLDPPLKLI
>TRDJ1|TRDV1
ALGEAPIVSPTGTGGYWYTDKLI
>TRDJ1|TRDV1
ALGDPREGGKLI
>TRDJ2|TRDV2
ACDTAGAPLTAQLF
>TRDJ1|TRDV1
ALGEILFTDQLI
>TRDJ1|TRDV1
ALGEPSYWGIRLDKLI
>TRDJ1|TRDV1
ALGVSVGDPVTDKLI
>TRDJ1|TRDV1
ALGNPSPWGSLPYTDKLI
>TRDJ1|TRDV1
ALGEWVGARYTDKLI
>TRDJ1|TRDV1
ALGELPLTGGFTDKLI
>TRDJ1|TRDV1
ALGQQPFPKGLLGDLLYTDKLI
>TRDJ1|TRDV1
ALGDCPFPRAYGEAYTDKLI
>TRDJ1|TRDV1
ALGEPYGWGTSWSYTDKLI
>TRDJ1|TRDV1
ALGEKLGYWGMLVNTDKLI
>TRDJ1|TRDV1
ALGESPHPGNYYTDKLI